The 17 T cell receptor beta chains below were found in one sample sequenced in a study of cytomegalovirus exposure and HLA in healthy donors. The method was immunoSEQ multiplex PCR; TCRdb's version includes in-frame clones alone and lacks a portion of them. This table has tens of thousands of clones, around 82% appearing once. The sequenced material came from PBMCs. Receptor source: a woman aged 18-30 years in good health and CMV-seropositive.

The chain combines TRBV28 with TRBJ1-2; 7 bases fit TRBD1. The CDR3 sequence is 13 residues long. V was clipped by 10 bases and J by 7 bases; unmatched bases: 12. Germline values: CDR1 MDHEN, CDR2 SYDVKM. CDR3 sequence reads: CATWIDRELGYTF. The CDR3 DNA reads TGTGCCACCTGGATTGACAGGGAGCTTGGCTACACCTTC.

The V and J genes are TRBV7-2 and TRBJ1-1; D is uncertain. The CDR3 has 11 amino acids. The germline V gene has CDR1 SGHTA and CDR2 FQGNSA. Trimming cost V 8 bases and J 3 bases, with 7 bases left between them. The CDR3 bases are TGTGCCAGCGTTCAATACACTGAAGCTTTCTTT. It specifies CASVQYTEAFF.

The chain joins TRBV10-2 to TRBJ1-4, with D possibly TRBD1 on 5 matching bases. The CDR3 has 13 residues. The germline V and J ends were trimmed by 7 bases and 4 bases, with 10 bases remaining between them. Germline V CDR1 and CDR2: WSHSY, SAAADI. The CDR3 here is CASTGTFNEKLFF. The DNA of the CDR3 is TGCGCCAGCACCGGGACTTTTAATGAAAAACTGTTTTTT.

The chain carries TRBV7-9 and TRBJ1-5, with TRBD1 matching 11 bases. The CDR3 extends over 14 amino acids. Germline V gene lookup returns CDR1 SEHNR and CDR2 FQNEAQ (reference sequence). The V gene end was trimmed by 5 bases and the J gene end by 7 bases; junction bases not matched to a gene: 4. This chain's CDR3 is CASSLGQGEQPQHF. The CDR3 nucleotides read TGTGCCAGCAGCCTGGGACAGGGGGAACAGCCCCAGCATTTT.

The chain has TRBV28 and TRBJ2-3, with TRBD1 matching 8 bases. CDR3 length equals 12 residues. Germline values: CDR1 MDHEN, CDR2 SYDVKM. Unmatched junction bases numbered 3, after V lost 8 bases and J lost 5 bases. The CDR3 sequence: CASWTGRDTQYF. The CDR3 region has the DNA TGTGCCAGCTGGACAGGGCGAGATACGCAGTATTTT.

CDR3 DNA: TGTGCCAGTACCCCTGCCCCGCGGATCCTCGCTTTCTTT. Translated, it gives CASTPAPRILAFF. This chain links TRBV19 with TRBJ1-1; D remains unclear. The CDR3 totals 13 residues. Germline CDR1 is LNHDA and CDR2 is SQIVND (reference sequence). V was clipped by 7 bases and J by 11 bases, with 20 bases between them.

Only one count was recorded for this clone. In DNA, the CDR3 is TGTGCCTGGAGTGTATCCCCAGGGGACGAGCAGTACTTC. Translated: CAWSVSPGDEQYF. This rearrangement joins TRBV30 to TRBJ2-7, with D perhaps TRBD1 (6 bases). The CDR3 sequence is 13 residues long. The V gene lost 0 bases and the J gene lost 5 bases, with 11 bases spanning the gap. The germline gives CDR1 GTSNPN, CDR2 SVGIG (reference sequence). Variable domain in full (rest from reference TRBV30 and TRBJ2-7): SQTIHQWPATLVQPVGSPLSLECTVEGTSNPNLYWYRQAAGRGLQLLFYSVGIGQISSEVPQNLSASRPQDRQFILSSKKLLLSDSGFYLCAWSVSPGDEQYFGPGTRLTVT.

CDR3 region: CASSAPAGGTEAFF. The CDR3 coding sequence is TGTGCCAGCAGTGCCCCTGCAGGGGGCACTGAAGCTTTCTTT. The genes are TRBV6-5 and TRBJ1-1, with 7 positions matching TRBD1. The junction had 7 bases not matched to a gene; V was cut back by 5 bases and J by 4 bases. CDR3 length equals 14 residues. Germline values: CDR1 MNHEY, CDR2 SVGAGI.

The chain joins TRBV6-5 to TRBJ1-1; D gene uncertain. CDR1 and CDR2 from the germline V gene are MNHEY and SVGAGI. The CDR3 spans 13 residues. Trimming removed 5 bases at V and 4 bases at J, with 11 bases between. CDR3 protein: CASSLGRGTEAFF. The DNA of the CDR3 is TGTGCCAGCAGTCTTGGGAGAGGCACTGAAGCTTTCTTT.

Concerning this clone itself: Germline is not matched at one junction end, which may reflect a read error. The chain joins TRBV6-5 to TRBJ2-7; 9 bases are shared with TRBD1. This CDR3 is built from 14 residues. The germline CDR1 and CDR2 sequences are MNHEY and SVGAGI. The CDR3 DNA is TGTACCAGCAGTAAGGACAGGGGTGCCCACGAGCAGTACTTC. Translating gives CTSSKDRGAHEQYF.

The chain is built from TRBV6-5 and TRBJ2-2; TRBD2 aligns across 9 bases. CDR1 is MNHEY, CDR2 SVGAGI, per germline. V lost 2 bases and J lost 9; bases outside the gene matches: 10. The CDR3 consists of 16 residues. The CDR3 DNA follows: TGTGCCAGCAGTTACGAGGTCAGCGGGGGGCCCCGGGAGCTGTTTTTT. Amino acids: CASSYEVSGGPRELFF.

This chain links TRBV5-4 with TRBJ2-7; 7 bases agree with TRBD1. The CDR3 has 15 residues. V lost 4 bases to trimming and J lost 2 bases; unmatched junction nucleotides: 9. The V gene's germline CDR1 is SGHNT and CDR2 YYREEE (reference sequence). CDR3 in amino acids: CASSPGTDLPYEQYF. In DNA form, the CDR3 reads TGTGCCAGCAGCCCGGGGACAGACCTCCCCTACGAGCAGTACTTC.

The chain uses TRBV6-1 and TRBJ1-4; 7 bases align to TRBD1. Germline CDR1 MNHNS, CDR2 SASEGT. V gave up 1 base and J gave up 1 base; unmatched junction bases: 6. The CDR3 consists of 17 residues. The CDR3 DNA reads TGTGCCAGCAGTGAAGTCATGGGGACAGTAACTAATGAAAAACTGTTTTTT. Amino acid sequence: CASSEVMGTVTNEKLFF.

The chain joins TRBV4-2 to TRBJ2-1; D perhaps matches TRBD1 (6 bases). CDR1 is LGHNA, CDR2 YNFKEQ, per germline. Trimming pared 0 bases from V and 8 bases from J, leaving 11 bases between. The CDR3 is 14 amino acids. CDR3 coding DNA: TGTGCCAGCAGCCAAGAGCTAGGGGGTGATGAGCAGTTCTTC. Encoded protein: CASSQELGGDEQFF.

This rearrangement joins TRBV19 to TRBJ2-7, with D perhaps TRBD2 (6 bases). The CDR3 covers 13 residues. V dropped 7 bases and J dropped 6 bases, with 16 bases sitting between them. CDR1 LNHDA and CDR2 SQIVND come from the germline V gene (reference sequence). CDR3 DNA sequence: TGTGCCAGTACTCTGTCCGGAGGGCGCGAGCAGTACTTC. Translation gives CASTLSGGREQYF.

This chain uses TRBV6-5 with TRBJ2-2; TRBD1 is a possible D gene (5 bases). Germline CDR1 and CDR2: MNHEY and SVGAGI. V was cut by 4 bases and J by 6 bases, with 12 bases left in between. The CDR3 totals 14 residues. The CDR3 DNA reads as TGTGCCAGCAGTTGGGGCCGGTTGGCCGGGGAGCTGTTTTTT. Translation gives CASSWGRLAGELFF.

The chain is built from TRBV9 and TRBJ1-2; TRBD1 agrees at 8 bases. The junction had 6 bases not matched to a gene; V was cut back by 0 bases and J by 5 bases. Germline lookup yields CDR1 SGDLS and CDR2 YYNGEE. The length of the CDR3 is 15 residues. The CDR3 loop reads CASSVGPGGDYGYTF. Written as DNA, the CDR3 is TGTGCCAGCAGCGTAGGCCCAGGGGGCGATTATGGCTACACCTTC.